These 27 T cell receptor beta chains were sequenced from one sample in a study of early T cells in non-severe SARS-CoV-2 infection. TCRdb independently ran MiXCR on the 5' RACE reads; one entry per CDR3 protein. Among under 35,000 distinct CDR3 sequences listed, approximately 6.9% were seen once. Sample: whole blood. The receptors here all came from an adult who was a healthcare worker with PCR-confirmed SARS-CoV-2 infection or an uninfected control (not recorded which).

This clonotype was counted at least ten times. The chain recombines TRBV5-1 with TRBJ2-1; no firm D call. This CDR3 contains 13 residues. V gave up 0 bases and J gave up 6 bases, with 7 bases separating them. Looked up from germline, CDR1 is SGHRS and CDR2 is YFSETQ. The CDR3 region has the DNA TGCGCCAGCAGCTTGGGGAACTCCAATGAGCAGTTCTTC. Translation gives CASSLGNSNEQFF.

This clonotype was counted at least ten times. J is TRBJ2-5 and V is TRBV5-6, with 8 bases identical to TRBD1. The CDR3 extends over 17 amino acids. CDR1 is SGHDT, CDR2 YYEEEE, per germline. V lost 1 base to trimming and J lost 4 bases; unmatched junction nucleotides: 12. The CDR3 here is CASSLIQGARFGETQYF. CDR3 nucleotide sequence: TGTGCCAGCAGCTTGATTCAGGGGGCGAGATTCGGAGAGACCCAGTACTTC.

Within the sample, this clonotype is medium-sized (0.01 to 0.1%). This sequence joins TRBV27 and TRBJ2-7; D is possibly TRBD1 or TRBD2 (6 bases each). The germline V and J ends were trimmed by 6 bases and 6 bases, with 15 bases remaining between them. The length of the CDR3 is 13 residues. The germline gives CDR1 MNHEY, CDR2 SMNVEV (reference sequence). The DNA for the CDR3 is TGTGCCAGCAGGACGGGGGCTGTCAGCGAGCAGTACTTC. Translated, it gives CASRTGAVSEQYF.

This clonotype was observed at least ten times. The CDR3 DNA sequence: TGTGCCAGCAAGAGTGGGGACAACATTTACGAGCAGTACTTC. Its protein product is CASKSGDNIYEQYF. The chain links TRBV28 to TRBJ2-7, with D tentatively TRBD1 (6 bases). This CDR3 region has 14 residues. Trimming cost V 7 bases and J 4 bases, with 17 bases left between them. Germline lookup yields CDR1 MDHEN and CDR2 SYDVKM.

The V gene is TRBV6-6, the J gene TRBJ2-1; possibly TRBD2 for D (6 bases). This CDR3 is built from 14 residues. The germline V and J ends were trimmed by 2 bases and 6 bases, with 11 bases remaining between them. Germline CDR1 and CDR2: MNHNY and SVGAGI (reference sequence). DNA of the CDR3: TGTGCCAGCAGTTACGAGGTAGCGGCCAATGAGCAGTTCTTC. Residues: CASSYEVAANEQFF.

The rearrangement uses TRBV7-9 and TRBJ2-5, with 8 bases fitting TRBD2. The CDR3 length is 15 residues. Trimming removed 2 bases from V and 2 bases from J; junction bases left unmatched: 4. Per the germline V gene, CDR1 is SEHNR and CDR2 is FQNEAQ (reference sequence). CDR3 in amino acids: CASSLRAGEQETQYF. The CDR3 nucleotides read TGTGCCAGCAGCTTAAGAGCGGGAGAGCAAGAGACCCAGTACTTC.

This clonotype was recorded many times. The chain carries TRBV6-5 and TRBJ1-6; no clear D. CDR3 length: 14 amino acids. Trimming took 7 bases from V and 0 from J, leaving 7 bases between them. Germline values: CDR1 MNHEY, CDR2 SVGAGI. The CDR3 here is CASTWSSYNSPLHF. For the CDR3, the DNA is TGTGCCAGCACCTGGAGCTCCTATAATTCACCCCTCCACTTT.

This clonotype was seen ten or more times. The rearrangement links TRBV5-1 to TRBJ1-5; possible D gene TRBD1, 6 bases. CDR1 is SGHRS, CDR2 YFSETQ, per germline. V was pared by 0 bases and J by 7 bases, with 14 bases between. The CDR3 has 15 amino acids. For the CDR3, the DNA is TGCGCCAGCAGCTTGGAGGGGCAGGGGACGCAGCCCCAGCATTTT. Its translation is CASSLEGQGTQPQHF.

This clonotype was detected a few times. The CDR3 DNA reads as TGTGCCGCACCCACGGATCGCCTAACCTACGAGCAGTACTTC. This translates into CAAPTDRLTYEQYF. This rearrangement joins TRBV11-2 to TRBJ2-7; D ambiguous. The CDR3 has 14 residues. The V gene lost 11 bases and the J gene lost 2 bases, with 19 bases spanning the gap. Looked up from germline, CDR1 is SGHAT and CDR2 is FQNNGV.

This clonotype was counted ten times or more. V and J are TRBV5-1 and TRBJ2-7; TRBD1 matches 8 bases. The CDR3 is made up of 14 amino acids. V trimming: 0 bases; J trimming: 5 bases; junction bases outside the gene matches: 4. Germline assignment: CDR1 SGHRS and CDR2 YFSETQ. The CDR3 spells CASSLGQGANEQYF. The CDR3, as DNA: TGCGCCAGCAGCTTGGGGCAGGGGGCCAACGAGCAGTACTTC. Complete variable domain (other parts from reference TRBV5-1 and TRBJ2-7): KAGVTQTPRYLIKTRGQQVTLSCSPISGHRSVSWYQQTPGQGLQFLFEYFSETQRNKGNFPGRFSGRQFSNSRSEMNVSTLELGDSALYLCASSLGQGANEQYFGPGTRLTVT.

This clonotype was seen a handful of times. The J gene is TRBJ2-5, the V gene TRBV7-9, with no clear D. Trimming stripped 1 base from V and 5 bases from J, with 14 bases between. Germline V gives CDR1 SEHNR, CDR2 FQNEAQ (reference sequence). The length of the CDR3 is 15 residues. The CDR3 DNA sequence: TGTGCCAGCAGCTTAGGAGTAGGCGCGTTCGAGACCCAGTACTTC. It yields the protein CASSLGVGAFETQYF. Filled out from reference TRBV7-9 and TRBJ2-5, the complete variable domain reads DTGVSQNPRHKITKRGQNVTFRCDPISEHNRLYWYRQTLGQGPEFLTYFQNEAQLEKSRLLSDRFSAERPKGSFSTLEIQRTEQGDSAMYLCASSLGVGAFETQYFGPGTRLLVL.

This clonotype is labeled medium-sized. This chain connects TRBV20-1 to TRBJ2-3; 7 nucleotides align to TRBD2. V lost 4 bases, J lost 7 bases, and 11 bases stayed unmatched. The CDR3 contains 14 residues. The V gene's germline CDR1 is DFQATT and CDR2 SNEGSKA (reference sequence). In DNA, the CDR3 is TGCAGTGCTACGGGGATCGGAGCGGGAAATACGCAGTATTTT. Its translation: CSATGIGAGNTQYF.

This clonotype was counted ten times or more. The chain carries TRBV24-1 and TRBJ1-1, with D hard to call. The germline CDR1 and CDR2 sequences are KGHDR and SFDVKD. Trimming shortened V by 2 bases and J by 5 bases, and 5 bases separated the two germline ends. The CDR3 consists of 12 residues. CDR3 nucleotides: TGTGCCACCAGTGATTCGGGGACTGAAGCTTTCTTT. Its protein is CATSDSGTEAFF.

This clonotype was seen ten or more times. This rearrangement joins TRBV29-1 to TRBJ2-1; D is unresolved. Germline CDR1 reads SQVTM; CDR2 reads ANQGSEA. The length of the CDR3 is 16 residues. Trimming cost V 0 bases and J 0 bases, with 12 bases left between them. DNA of the CDR3: TGCAGCGTTGAAGACCGGGCGCCTAGCTCCTACAATGAGCAGTTCTTC. Translating gives CSVEDRAPSSYNEQFF.

Ten or more counts support this clonotype. This chain uses TRBV11-3 with TRBJ2-1, with TRBD1 matching over 8 bases. The V gene end was trimmed by 5 bases and the J gene end by 8 bases; junction bases not matched to a gene: 8. Germline V lookup: CDR1 SGHNT, CDR2 YENEEA. The CDR3 covers 14 residues. The CDR3, as DNA: TGTGCCAGCAGCATCGACGGGACAGGCGATGAGCAGTTCTTC. Its translation: CASSIDGTGDEQFF.

This clonotype appeared a few times. CDR3 residues: CASSHPSGTGWHEQFF. The CDR3 DNA reads as TGTGCCAGCAGCCATCCCTCCGGGACAGGGTGGCATGAGCAGTTCTTC. V is TRBV7-8 and J is TRBJ2-1, with 9 bases aligning to TRBD1. CDR3 length: 16 amino acids. V shed 5 bases, J shed 8 bases, and the junction held 13 bases outside the gene matches. Germline CDR1 is SGHVS and CDR2 is FQNEAQ.

This clonotype has more than one count but fewer than ten. The chain combines TRBV30 with TRBJ1-5; D is unclear. V gave up 0 bases and J gave up 4 bases, with 7 bases separating them. The CDR3 has 13 amino acids. The germline gives CDR1 GTSNPN, CDR2 SVGIG (reference sequence). The CDR3 nucleotides are TGTGCCTGGAGTGTACGGCAGAATCAGCCCCAGCATTTT. Its protein product is CAWSVRQNQPQHF.

The V gene is TRBV30, the J gene TRBJ2-7; 8 bases agree with TRBD1. CDR3 length: 16 residues. V was clipped by 1 base and J by 1 base; unmatched bases: 9. Germline lookup yields CDR1 GTSNPN and CDR2 SVGIG (reference sequence). The CDR3 sequence is CAWSEAQGVSSYEQYF. In DNA form, the CDR3 reads TGTGCCTGGAGTGAAGCACAGGGGGTCTCATCCTACGAGCAGTACTTC. Full variable domain (rest looked up from reference TRBV30 and TRBJ2-7): SQTIHQWPATLVQPVGSPLSLECTVEGTSNPNLYWYRQAAGRGLQLLFYSVGIGQISSEVPQNLSASRPQDRQFILSSKKLLLSDSGFYLCAWSEAQGVSSYEQYFGPGTRLTVT.

The DNA for the CDR3 is TGTGCCAGCAGCCAAATGGTGTCCGAGCAGTATTTT. Encoded protein: CASSQMVSEQYF. V is TRBV4-2 and J is TRBJ2-3, with D uncertain. This CDR3 has 12 amino acids. Germline CDR1 and CDR2: LGHNA and YNFKEQ. V was trimmed by 2 bases and J by 11 bases, leaving 11 bases between them.

At least ten counts were recorded for this clonotype. V is TRBV29-1 and J is TRBJ2-3, with D perhaps being TRBD1 or TRBD2 (5 bases each). V lost 4 bases to trimming and J lost 6 bases, with 17 bases between them. The CDR3 runs 14 residues. Germline lookup yields CDR1 SQVTM and CDR2 ANQGSEA. The CDR3 protein is CSVGAGRIWDTQYF. CDR3 in DNA: TGCAGCGTTGGGGCAGGGAGAATCTGGGATACGCAGTATTTT.

There are a few counts of this clonotype. The V call is TRBV7-2, the J call TRBJ1-6, with 9 nucleotides matching TRBD1. The CDR3 spans 15 residues. Unmatched junction bases numbered 9, after V lost 5 bases and J lost 10 bases. The V gene's germline CDR1 is SGHTA and CDR2 FQGNSA. The CDR3: CASSRQGGMGSPLHF. Here the CDR3 DNA reads TGTGCCAGCAGCCGACAGGGGGGCATGGGGTCACCCCTCCACTTT.

This clonotype has a count of ten or more. The J gene is TRBJ2-7, the V gene TRBV20-1; 8 bases map to TRBD2. The CDR3 is made up of 13 amino acids. V lost 5 bases, J lost 4 bases, and 7 bases stayed unmatched. Germline CDR1 DFQATT, CDR2 SNEGSKA (reference sequence). CDR3 DNA sequence: TGCAGTGCTTCAGCGGGAGTACGGTACGAGCAGTACTTC. It codes for CSASAGVRYEQYF.

This clonotype was found many times. The chain recombines TRBV5-1 with TRBJ2-7, with 8 nucleotides matching TRBD2. Per germline, CDR1 SGHRS and CDR2 YFSETQ. V lost 2 bases, J lost 6 bases, and 4 bases stayed unmatched. This CDR3 comprises 13 residues. The CDR3: CASSLREGLEQYF. The CDR3 DNA sequence: TGCGCCAGCAGCTTACGGGAGGGCCTCGAGCAGTACTTC.

As for this clonotype: This CDR3 is missing its conserved last phenylalanine or tryptophan, likely due to a read error. The J gene is TRBJ2-4, the V gene TRBV12-3 or TRBV12-4; maybe TRBD2 (6 bases). The CDR3 length is 13 residues. V was clipped by 5 bases and J by 8 bases, with 13 bases between them. The CDR3 loop reads CASSGPGRHIQYS. CDR3 in DNA: TGTGCCAGCAGTGGTCCCGGGAGACACATTCAGTACTCC.

This clonotype has a count of ten or more. The CDR3 bases are TGTGCCAGCAGTTTCCAATTAACGGGCTACACCTTC. Encoded protein: CASSFQLTGYTF. The V gene is TRBV12-3 or TRBV12-4, the J gene TRBJ1-2, with no clear D. V was pared by 3 bases and J by 8 bases, with 10 bases between. The CDR3 consists of 12 residues.

V is TRBV6-5 and J is TRBJ1-1; D uncertain. Germline V CDR1 and CDR2: MNHEY, SVGAGI. CDR3 length equals 16 residues. With 5 bases removed from V and 4 bases from J, the gap between germline ends came to 20 bases. The CDR3 sequence: CASSHYLRPDRTEAFF. DNA for the CDR3: TGTGCCAGCAGTCACTATCTTCGGCCGGACCGCACTGAAGCTTTCTTT.

In its sample, this clonotype was seen many times. The chain has TRBV11-2 and TRBJ1-5; 7 bases agree with TRBD1. There are 15 residues in the CDR3. V lost 5 bases, J lost 4 bases, and 8 bases stayed unmatched. The germline gives CDR1 SGHAT, CDR2 FQNNGV. In DNA, the CDR3 is TGTGCCAGCAGCCGAGAGGCAGGGGGAAATCAGCCCCAGCATTTT. Translated, it gives CASSREAGGNQPQHF.